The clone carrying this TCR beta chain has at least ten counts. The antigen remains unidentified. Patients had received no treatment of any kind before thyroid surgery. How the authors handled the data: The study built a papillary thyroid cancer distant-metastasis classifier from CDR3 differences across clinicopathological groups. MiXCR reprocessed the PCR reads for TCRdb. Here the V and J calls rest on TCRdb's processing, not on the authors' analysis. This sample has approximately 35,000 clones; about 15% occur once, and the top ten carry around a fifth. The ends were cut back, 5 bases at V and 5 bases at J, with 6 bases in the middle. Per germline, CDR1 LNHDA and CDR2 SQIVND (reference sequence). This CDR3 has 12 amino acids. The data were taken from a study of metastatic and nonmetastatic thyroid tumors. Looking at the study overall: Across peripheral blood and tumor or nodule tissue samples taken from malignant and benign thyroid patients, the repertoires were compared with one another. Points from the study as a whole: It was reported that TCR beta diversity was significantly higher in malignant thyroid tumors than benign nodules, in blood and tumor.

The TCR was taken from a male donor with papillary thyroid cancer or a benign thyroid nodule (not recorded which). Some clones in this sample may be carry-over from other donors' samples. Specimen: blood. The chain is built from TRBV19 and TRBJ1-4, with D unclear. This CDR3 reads CASSRRNEKLFF. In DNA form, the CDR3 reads TGTGCCAGTAGTCGCCGGAATGAAAAACTGTTTTTT.